This T cell receptor beta chain was sequenced for a study of cytomegalovirus exposure and HLA in healthy donors. 60 Vbeta and 13 Jbeta primers were used in PCR. Method: immunoSEQ multiplex PCR; TCRdb's copy keeps in-frame clones and lacks some. The sample includes some 150,000 clones, approximately 79% of them seen just once. In regard to this clone: Its target is not known.

Germline V gene lookup returns CDR1 SQVTM and CDR2 ANQGSEA. The CDR3 is 14 amino acids. The J segment lost 0 bases and the V segment lost 4 bases, leaving 4 bases of the junction unmatched. Overall study results and limits: In most subjects, TCR beta sequences reportedly gave accurate predictions of HLA-A and HLA-B alleles. Reportedly, cytomegalovirus status was diagnosed with high sensitivity and specificity.

The chain links TRBV29-1 to TRBJ2-7, with 9 bases matching TRBD1. Sequencing was done on a sample of PBMCs. The receptor comes from a man between 35 and 55 years old in good health and CMV-seropositive. The CDR3 DNA is TGCAGCGTTGGGAGGGACAGGGCCTCCTACGAGCAGTACTTC. Amino acid sequence: CSVGRDRASYEQYF.